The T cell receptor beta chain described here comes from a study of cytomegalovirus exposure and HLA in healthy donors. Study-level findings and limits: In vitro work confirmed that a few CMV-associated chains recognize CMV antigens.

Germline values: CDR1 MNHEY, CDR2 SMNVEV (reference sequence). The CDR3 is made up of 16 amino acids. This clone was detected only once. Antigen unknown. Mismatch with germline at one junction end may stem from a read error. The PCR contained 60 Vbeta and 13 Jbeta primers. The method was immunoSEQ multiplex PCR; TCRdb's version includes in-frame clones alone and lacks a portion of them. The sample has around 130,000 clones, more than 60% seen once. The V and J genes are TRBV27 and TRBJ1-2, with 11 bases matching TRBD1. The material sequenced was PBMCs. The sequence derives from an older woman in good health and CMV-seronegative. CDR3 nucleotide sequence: TGTGCCAGCAGGTTATCCCCCGGACAGGGGGCCTATGGCTACACCTTC. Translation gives CASRLSPGQGAYGYTF.